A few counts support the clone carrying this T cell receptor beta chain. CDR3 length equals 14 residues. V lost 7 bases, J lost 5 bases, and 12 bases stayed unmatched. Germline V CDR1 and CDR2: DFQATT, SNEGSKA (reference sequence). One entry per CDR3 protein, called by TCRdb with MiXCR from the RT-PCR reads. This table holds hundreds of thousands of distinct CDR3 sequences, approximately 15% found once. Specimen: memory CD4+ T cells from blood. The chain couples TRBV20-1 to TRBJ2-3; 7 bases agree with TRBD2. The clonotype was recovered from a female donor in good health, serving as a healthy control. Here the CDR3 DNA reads TGCAGTGGGCTCTTTGCGGGAGCGGGAGATACGCAGTATTTT. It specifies CSGLFAGAGDTQYF.